This T cell receptor beta chain was profiled in a study of blood T cell repertoires in COVID-19. At the level of the study: The United States, Italy and Spain were the sources of the acute and convalescent COVID-19 samples. T cells, B-cell-depleted T cells, or PBMCs supplied cDNA or gDNA.

Authors' data handling: By means of reference gene primer amplification, nucleated cell counts were estimated. Repertoires were generated with immunoSEQ multiplex PCR, while TCRdb's copy carries only in-frame clones and drops some. V and J calls and clone size follow that table, whereas D and trimming were derived from the DNA. The sample includes about 210,000 clones, roughly 79% of them seen just once. Those who participated ranged in age from about 18 to 89 years and resided in under 25 US areas. The CDR3 extends over 14 amino acids. The germline CDR1 and CDR2 sequences are MNHEY and SMNVEV (reference sequence). Trimming shortened V by 4 bases and J by 2 bases, and 8 bases separated the two germline ends.

The sequence was obtained from a woman in her forties or fifties with acute COVID-19. Material for sequencing was PBMCs or T cells enriched from blood (not recorded which). The chain recombines TRBV27 with TRBJ1-4, with D maybe TRBD1 (5 bases). Here the CDR3 DNA reads TGTGCCAGCAGTTGGGCAGGGACTAATGAAAAACTGTTTTTT. Its translation is CASSWAGTNEKLFF.